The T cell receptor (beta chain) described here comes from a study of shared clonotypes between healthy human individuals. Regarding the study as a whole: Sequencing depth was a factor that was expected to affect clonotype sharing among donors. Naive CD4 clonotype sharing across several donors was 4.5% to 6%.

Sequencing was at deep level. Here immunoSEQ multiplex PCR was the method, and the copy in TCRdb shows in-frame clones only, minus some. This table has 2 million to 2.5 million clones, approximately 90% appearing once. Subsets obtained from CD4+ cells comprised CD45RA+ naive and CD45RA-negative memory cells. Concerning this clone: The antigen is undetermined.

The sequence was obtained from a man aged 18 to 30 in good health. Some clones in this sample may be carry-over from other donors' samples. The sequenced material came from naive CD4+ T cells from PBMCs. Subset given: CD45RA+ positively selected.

The CDR3 reads CATSRDPGLLYGYTF. The CDR3 bases are TGTGCCACCAGCAGAGACCCAGGACTACTCTATGGCTACACCTTC. This chain joins TRBV15 and TRBJ1-2; unclear D gene. Per the germline V gene, CDR1 is LNHNV and CDR2 is YYDKDF (reference sequence). The CDR3 has 15 amino acids. Trimming shortened V by 0 bases and J by 4 bases, and 12 bases separated the two germline ends. Filled out from reference TRBV15 and TRBJ1-2, the complete variable domain reads DAMVIQNPRYQVTQFGKPVTLSCSQTLNHNVMYWYQQKSSQAPKLLFHYYDKDFNNEADTPDNFQSRRPNTSFCFLDIRSPGLGDTAMYLCATSRDPGLLYGYTFGSGTRLTVV.